The present T cell receptor (beta chain) was sequenced within a study of T and B cells in COVID-19 patients. Blood genomic DNA input for TRB amplification was 250-500 ng. TRB rearrangements were amplified by multiplex PCR with BIOMED2 TRB-A/B primers. TCRdb fed the multiplex PCR reads into MiXCR, producing one record per CDR3 protein. This sample has 20,000 to 25,000 distinct CDR3 sequences, with under 30% found just once. The sample holds a few counts of this clonotype. The antigen remains undetermined. Findings and caveats of the study: At recovery TRB diversity and richness exceeded healthy donors, after highly clonal active COVID-19 repertoires. Symptomatic-phase blood samples from mildly ill patients and early samples from severe cases were scarce.

V lost 3 bases to trimming and J lost 4 bases, with 12 bases between them. The CDR3 has 14 amino acids. In germline, CDR1 is KGHSH, CDR2 LQKENI. The origin of this receptor is a human donor who had recovered from COVID-19. The chain is built from TRBV18 and TRBJ2-5; D is unclear. The sequenced material came from blood. The CDR3 DNA sequence: TGTGCCAGCTCACCCCCGCCGGACGGAGAGACCCAGTACTTC. It translates to CASSPPPDGETQYF.